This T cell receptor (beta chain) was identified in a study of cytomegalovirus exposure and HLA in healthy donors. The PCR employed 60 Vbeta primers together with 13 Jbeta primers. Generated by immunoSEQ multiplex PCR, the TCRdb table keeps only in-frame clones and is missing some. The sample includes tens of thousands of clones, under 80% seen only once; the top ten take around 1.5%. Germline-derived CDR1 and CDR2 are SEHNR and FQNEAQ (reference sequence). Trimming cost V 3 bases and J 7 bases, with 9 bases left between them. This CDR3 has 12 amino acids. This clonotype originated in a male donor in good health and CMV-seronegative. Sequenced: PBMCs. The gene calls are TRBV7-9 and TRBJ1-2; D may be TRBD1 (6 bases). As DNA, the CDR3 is TGTGCCAGCAGCTTGGGGGCGGGTGGCTACACCTTC. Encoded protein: CASSLGAGGYTF.